Shown below are 4 T cell receptor beta chains from a single sample sequenced in a study of T cell repertoires in cytomegalovirus infection. MiXCR, applied by TCRdb to the reads, yields one record per CDR3 protein. This table holds around 190,000 distinct CDR3 sequences, about 15% found once. Sequencing input: PBMCs. Every receptor here comes from a human donor in good health (CMV status not recorded). Some clones in this sample may be carry-over from other donors' samples.

A word on this clonotype: A much larger clone differs by one base, so this may be a read error. The chain uses TRBV5-6 and TRBJ1-1; D is unresolved. The V gene lost 1 base and the J gene lost 1 base, with 2 bases spanning the gap. CDR3 size: 12 residues. Per germline, CDR1 SGHDT and CDR2 YYEEEE. CDR3 sequence: CASSLWNTEAFF. DNA of the CDR3: TGTGCCAGCAGCTTGTGGAACACTGAAGCTTTCTTT.

This clonotype was seen repeatedly, ten times or more. This CDR3 reads CASSPGLAPSTDTQYF. In DNA form, the CDR3 reads TGTGCCAGCAGCCCGGGACTAGCGCCTAGCACAGATACGCAGTATTTT. The chain is built from TRBV6-5 and TRBJ2-3; 10 bases are a match to TRBD2. The CDR3 has 16 amino acids. Germline lookup yields CDR1 MNHEY and CDR2 SVGAGI. Trimming removed 6 bases from V and 0 bases from J; junction bases left unmatched: 6.

The chain recombines TRBV7-3 with TRBJ2-5; D perhaps matches TRBD2 (5 bases). Looked up from germline, CDR1 is SGHTA and CDR2 is FQGTGA. CDR3 length: 14 residues. V was clipped by 5 bases and J by 5 bases, with 15 bases between them. CDR3 amino acids: CASSLGRGSETQYF. The CDR3 nucleotides read TGTGCCAGCAGCCTCGGTCGGGGTTCTGAGACCCAGTACTTC.

The chain recombines TRBV29-1 with TRBJ2-7, with D possibly TRBD2 on 6 matching bases. The CDR3 covers 13 residues. Germline CDR1 and CDR2: SQVTM and ANQGSEA. V was clipped by 7 bases and J by 3 bases, with 16 bases between them. CDR3 DNA sequence: TGCAGCGCATTGGGACTCCTAAACTACGAGCAGTACTTC. As protein: CSALGLLNYEQYF.